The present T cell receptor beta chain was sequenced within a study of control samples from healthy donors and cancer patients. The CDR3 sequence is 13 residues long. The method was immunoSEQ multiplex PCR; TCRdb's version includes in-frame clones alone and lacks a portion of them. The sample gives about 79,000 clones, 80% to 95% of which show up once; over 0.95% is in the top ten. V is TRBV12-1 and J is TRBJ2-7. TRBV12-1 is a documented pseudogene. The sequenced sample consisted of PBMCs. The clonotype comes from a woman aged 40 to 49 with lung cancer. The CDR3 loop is CASSWGAQDEQYF. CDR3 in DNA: TGTGCCAGCAGCTGGGGGGCGCAGGACGAGCAGTACTTC.